The entry below gives a single T cell receptor beta chain sequence along with its context. A second PCR, run for roughly 7 to 11 cycles, used a sample-barcoded 5' primer plus a J-beta primer mix. In TCRdb, the 5' RACE reads were re-called with MiXCR into one record per CDR3 protein. Among more than 900,000 distinct CDR3 sequences listed, roughly a quarter were seen once. Per germline, CDR1 SEHNR and CDR2 FQNEAQ (reference sequence). The CDR3 consists of 12 residues. V lost 3 bases to trimming and J lost 11 bases, with 11 bases between them. This record comes from a study of blood T cells in healthy people across ages. These same data were also listed under a study on T cells of mothers and their children.

The sequencing sample was made of blood. The TCR comes from a girl aged 2 to 9 in good health. The chain combines TRBV7-9 with TRBJ1-5, with a weak D call TRBD1 (5 bases). The CDR3 protein is CASSFLQGTQHF. The CDR3 coding sequence is TGTGCCAGCAGCTTCCTTCAGGGAACCCAGCATTTT.